The next 7 T cell receptor beta chains were all read from a single sample in a study of T cell repertoires in cytomegalovirus infection (dated by TCRdb to the late 2010s). This specimen's treatment or condition label, per the study, means: in vitro stimulation with specific CMV peptide epitopes to enrich CMV-specific T cells. The antigens of these receptors remain unknown. TCRdb shows the sequencer as Illumina HiSeq 1500. Using fastp trimming at Q25 and MiXCR clonotype assembly, TCRdb reanalyzed the public sequencing data and kept in-frame beta chains. Every CDR3 protein is listed once, alongside the most common genes and DNA of its rows. A total of about 78,000 distinct CDR3 sequences appear in this sample, around 40% of them only once. 85% to 95% of the sample lies in the top ten. Sequenced here: CD8+ T cells from cultured PBMCs, sampled from culture after CMV antigen stimulation. The receptors stem from a human donor in good health (CMV status not recorded). Some clones in this sample may be carry-over from other donors' samples.

The chain couples TRBV7-2 to TRBJ1-5, with 7 bases aligning to TRBD1. J lost 3 bases, V lost 4 bases, and 6 bases had no gene match. The CDR3 loop spans 15 amino acids. Germline CDR1 is SGHTA and CDR2 is FQGNSA. CDR3 protein: CASSWGTAYNQPQHF. The CDR3 region has the DNA TGTGCCAGCAGCTGGGGGACAGCCTACAATCAGCCCCAGCATTTT.

CDR3 nucleotides: TGTGCCAGCAGAGACTACGAGCAGTACTTC. It is translated as CASRDYEQYF. The chain carries TRBV2 and TRBJ2-7, with D unclear. Trimming took off 6 bases at V and 3 bases at J, with 3 bases between the two ends. CDR3 length: 10 amino acids. Germline values: CDR1 SNHLY, CDR2 FYNNEI.

V gene TRBV4-1 combines with J gene TRBJ2-4; D gene ambiguous. Per the germline V gene, CDR1 is MGHRA and CDR2 is YSYEKL. With 1 base removed from V and 7 bases from J, the gap between germline ends came to 8 bases. The CDR3 has 13 amino acids. The CDR3 DNA reads TGCGCCAGCAGCCAAGTTCTGGGGAACATTCAGTACTTC. This sequence encodes CASSQVLGNIQYF.

The rearrangement uses TRBV19 and TRBJ2-1; D is possibly TRBD2 (5 bases). The ends were cut back, 5 bases at V and 0 bases at J, with 11 bases in the middle. Per germline, CDR1 LNHDA and CDR2 SQIVND (reference sequence). The CDR3 is made up of 15 amino acids. DNA of the CDR3: TGTGCCAGTAGTGGGGAGTCGTTCTCCTACAATGAGCAGTTCTTC. It is translated as CASSGESFSYNEQFF.

This CDR3 reads CASSSTDRAYGYTF. The CDR3 DNA follows: TGTGCCAGCAGCAGTACAGACAGGGCATATGGCTACACCTTC. The chain combines TRBV9 with TRBJ1-2; 7 bases line up with TRBD1. V was pared by 4 bases and J by 5 bases, with 8 bases of the junction left unmatched. Germline CDR1 is SGDLS and CDR2 is YYNGEE. The CDR3 runs 14 residues.

Comments on this clonotype: The junction differs from germline at one of its ends, possibly a read error. The chain is built from TRBV7-7 and TRBJ2-3; 7 nucleotides align to TRBD2. This CDR3 has 14 residues. Germline CDR1 is SSHAT and CDR2 is FNYEAQ (reference sequence). CDR3 region: CASSAGLGTDTQYF. CDR3 DNA: TGTGCTAGCAGCGCCGGACTAGGGACAGATACGCAGTATTTT.

This sequence joins TRBV19 and TRBJ2-2; D uncertain. V was pared by 3 bases and J by 4 bases, with 15 bases between. The CDR3 has 16 amino acids. Germline CDR1 is LNHDA and CDR2 is SQIVND (reference sequence). DNA for the CDR3: TGTGCCAGTAGTATTTTGAGGAACCAACTCACCGGGGAGCTGTTTTTT. This translates into CASSILRNQLTGELFF.